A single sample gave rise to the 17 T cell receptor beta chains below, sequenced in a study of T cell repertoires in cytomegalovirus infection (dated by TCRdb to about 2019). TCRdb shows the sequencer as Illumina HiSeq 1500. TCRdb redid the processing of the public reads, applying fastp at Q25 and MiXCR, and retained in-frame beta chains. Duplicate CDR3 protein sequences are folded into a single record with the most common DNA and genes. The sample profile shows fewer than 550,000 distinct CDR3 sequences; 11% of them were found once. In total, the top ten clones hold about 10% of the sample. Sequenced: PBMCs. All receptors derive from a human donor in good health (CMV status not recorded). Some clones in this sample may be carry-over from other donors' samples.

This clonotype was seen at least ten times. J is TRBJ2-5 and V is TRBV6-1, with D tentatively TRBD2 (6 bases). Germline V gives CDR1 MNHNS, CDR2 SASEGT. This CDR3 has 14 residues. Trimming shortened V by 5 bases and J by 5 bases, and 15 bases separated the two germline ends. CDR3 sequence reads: CASSQPLAWETQYF. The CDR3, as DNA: TGTGCCAGCAGTCAACCCCTAGCGTGGGAGACCCAGTACTTC.

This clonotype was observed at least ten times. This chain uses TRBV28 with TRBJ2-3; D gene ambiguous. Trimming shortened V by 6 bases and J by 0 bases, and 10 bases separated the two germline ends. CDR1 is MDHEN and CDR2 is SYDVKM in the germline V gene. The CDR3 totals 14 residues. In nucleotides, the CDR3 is TGTGCCAGCAGCCTGGAGAGAAGCACAGATACGCAGTATTTT. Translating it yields CASSLERSTDTQYF.

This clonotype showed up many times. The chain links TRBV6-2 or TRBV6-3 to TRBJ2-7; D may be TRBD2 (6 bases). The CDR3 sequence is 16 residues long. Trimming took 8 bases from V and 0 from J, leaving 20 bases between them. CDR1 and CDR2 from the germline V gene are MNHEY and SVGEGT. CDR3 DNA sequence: TGTGCCAGCCGCGAGATTGGGACTCCCAGCTCCTACGAGCAGTACTTC. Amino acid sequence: CASREIGTPSSYEQYF.

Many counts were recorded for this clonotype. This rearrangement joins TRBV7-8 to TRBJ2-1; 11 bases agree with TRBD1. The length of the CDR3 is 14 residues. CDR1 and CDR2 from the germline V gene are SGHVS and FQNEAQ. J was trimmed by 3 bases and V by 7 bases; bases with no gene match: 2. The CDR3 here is CASKDRGLYNEQFF. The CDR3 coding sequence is TGTGCCAGCAAGGACAGGGGGCTCTACAATGAGCAGTTCTTC.

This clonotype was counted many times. CDR3 DNA: TGTGCCAGCAGTGAATCGTGGCGGCCTTACGAGCAGTACTTC. Its protein product is CASSESWRPYEQYF. The chain employs TRBV6-1 and TRBJ2-7; D uncertain. CDR3 length equals 14 residues. CDR1 and CDR2 (germline): MNHNS, SASEGT. Between the trimmed V and J ends, which lost 2 bases and 4 bases, there was a span of 12 bases.

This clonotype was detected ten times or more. CDR3 coding DNA: TGTGCCAGCAGTTTACAGGGGAAAACGAACACTGAAGCTTTCTTT. It specifies CASSLQGKTNTEAFF. The rearrangement joins TRBV7-8 to TRBJ1-1; 7 bases are a match to TRBD1. This CDR3 has 15 residues. The germline V gene encodes CDR1 SGHVS and CDR2 FQNEAQ. V lost 6 bases, J lost 1 base, and 8 bases stayed unmatched. Looking up the rest from reference TRBV7-8 and TRBJ1-1 gives the full variable domain: GAGVSQSPRYKVAKRGQDVALRCDPISGHVSLFWYQQALGQGPEFLTYFQNEAQLDKSGLPSDRFFAERPEGSVSTLKIQRTQQEDSAVYLCASSLQGKTNTEAFFGQGTRLTVV.

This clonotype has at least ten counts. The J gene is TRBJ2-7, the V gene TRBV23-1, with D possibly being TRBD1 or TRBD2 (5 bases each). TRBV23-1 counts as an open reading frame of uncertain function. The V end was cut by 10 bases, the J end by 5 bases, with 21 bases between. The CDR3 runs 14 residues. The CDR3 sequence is CATVQNGTPDEQYF. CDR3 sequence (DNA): TGCGCCACCGTACAGAACGGGACGCCTGACGAGCAGTACTTC.

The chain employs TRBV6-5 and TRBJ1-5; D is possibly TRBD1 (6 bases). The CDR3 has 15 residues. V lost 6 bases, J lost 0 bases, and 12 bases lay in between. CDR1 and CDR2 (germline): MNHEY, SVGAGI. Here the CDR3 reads CASRTGQYSNQPQHF. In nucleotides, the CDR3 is TGTGCCAGCAGGACAGGCCAGTATAGCAATCAGCCCCAGCATTTT.

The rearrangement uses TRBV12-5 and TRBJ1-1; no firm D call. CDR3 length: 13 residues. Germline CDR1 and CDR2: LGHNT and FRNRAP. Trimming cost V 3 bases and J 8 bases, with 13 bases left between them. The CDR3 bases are TGTGCTAGTGGTTTCCCCCACACTGGGGAAGCTTTCTTT. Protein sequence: CASGFPHTGEAFF.

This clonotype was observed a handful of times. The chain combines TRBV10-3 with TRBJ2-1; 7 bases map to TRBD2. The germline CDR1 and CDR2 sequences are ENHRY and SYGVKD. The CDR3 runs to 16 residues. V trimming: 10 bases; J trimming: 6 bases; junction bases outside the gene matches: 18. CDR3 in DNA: TGTGCCACTCGAGAACAAAGCGGGGTAACGGGCAATGAGCAGTTCTTC. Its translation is CATREQSGVTGNEQFF.

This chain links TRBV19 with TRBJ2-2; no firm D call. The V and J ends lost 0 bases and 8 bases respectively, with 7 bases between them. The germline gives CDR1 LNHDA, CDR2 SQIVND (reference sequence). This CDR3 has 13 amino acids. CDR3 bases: TGTGCCAGTAGTATAGATCTAAGGGGGGAGCTGTTTTTT. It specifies CASSIDLRGELFF.

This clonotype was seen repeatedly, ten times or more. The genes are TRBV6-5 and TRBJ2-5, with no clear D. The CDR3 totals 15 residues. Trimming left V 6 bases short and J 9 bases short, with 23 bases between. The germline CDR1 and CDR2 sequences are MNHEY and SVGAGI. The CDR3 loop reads CASSRSPDPRMAQYF. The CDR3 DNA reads TGTGCCAGCAGCCGATCCCCGGACCCCAGGATGGCCCAGTACTTC.

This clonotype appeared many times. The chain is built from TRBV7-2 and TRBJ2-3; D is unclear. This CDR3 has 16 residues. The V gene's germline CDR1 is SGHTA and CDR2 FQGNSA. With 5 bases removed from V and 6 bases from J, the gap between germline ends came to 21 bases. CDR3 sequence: CASSLPSRLLGDTQYF. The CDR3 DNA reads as TGTGCCAGCAGCCTCCCCTCCCGACTCCTCGGGGATACGCAGTATTTT.

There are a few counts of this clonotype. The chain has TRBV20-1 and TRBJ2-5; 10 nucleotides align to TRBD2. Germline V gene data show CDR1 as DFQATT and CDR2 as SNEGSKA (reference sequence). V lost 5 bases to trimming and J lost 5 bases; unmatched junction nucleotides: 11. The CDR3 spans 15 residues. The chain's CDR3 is CSALRRAGGIETQYF. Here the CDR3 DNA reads TGCAGTGCTCTACGTAGAGCGGGAGGGATCGAGACCCAGTACTTC.

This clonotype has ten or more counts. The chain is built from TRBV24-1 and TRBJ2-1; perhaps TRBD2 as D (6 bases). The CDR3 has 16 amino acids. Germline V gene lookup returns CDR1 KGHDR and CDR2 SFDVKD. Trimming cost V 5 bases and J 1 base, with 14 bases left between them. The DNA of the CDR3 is TGTGCCACCAGTGGGACTACCGGAAGGTCCTACAATGAGCAGTTCTTC. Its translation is CATSGTTGRSYNEQFF.

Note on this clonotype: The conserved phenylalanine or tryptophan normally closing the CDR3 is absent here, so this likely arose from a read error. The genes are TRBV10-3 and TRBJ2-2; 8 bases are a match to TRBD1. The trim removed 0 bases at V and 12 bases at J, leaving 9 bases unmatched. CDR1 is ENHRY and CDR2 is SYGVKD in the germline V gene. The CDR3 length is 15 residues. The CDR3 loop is CAISESGQGLEKLFS. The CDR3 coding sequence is TGTGCCATCAGTGAGTCAGGACAGGGATTGGAAAAGCTGTTTTCT.

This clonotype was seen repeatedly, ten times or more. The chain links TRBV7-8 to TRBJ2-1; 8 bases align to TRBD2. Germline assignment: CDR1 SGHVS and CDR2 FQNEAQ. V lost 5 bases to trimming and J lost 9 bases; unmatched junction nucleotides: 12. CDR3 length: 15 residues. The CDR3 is CASSPTGGPTGEQFF. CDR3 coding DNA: TGTGCCAGCAGCCCAACGGGGGGGCCGACAGGTGAGCAGTTCTTC.